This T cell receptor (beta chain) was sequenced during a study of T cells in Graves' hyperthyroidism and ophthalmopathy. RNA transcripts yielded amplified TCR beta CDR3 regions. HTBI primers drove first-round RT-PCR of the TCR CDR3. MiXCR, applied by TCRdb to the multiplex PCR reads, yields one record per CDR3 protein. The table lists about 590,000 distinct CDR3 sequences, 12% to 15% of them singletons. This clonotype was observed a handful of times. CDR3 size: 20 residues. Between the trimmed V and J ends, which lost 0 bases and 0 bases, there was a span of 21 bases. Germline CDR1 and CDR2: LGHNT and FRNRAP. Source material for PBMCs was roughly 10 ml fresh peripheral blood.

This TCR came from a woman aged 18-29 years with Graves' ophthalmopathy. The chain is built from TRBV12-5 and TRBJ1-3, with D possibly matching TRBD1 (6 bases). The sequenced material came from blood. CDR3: CASGLVLDTGKLTSGNTIYF. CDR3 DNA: TGTGCTAGTGGTTTGGTATTGGATACAGGGAAACTTACCTCTGGAAACACCATATATTTT.